This TCR beta chain emerged from a study of Ad26.COV2.S vaccination and SARS-CoV-2 variants. About the study: Ad26.COV2.S was injected intramuscularly once or twice, 56 days apart. Study-wide results and limits: Following vaccination, spike-specific CD8+ and CD4+ T cell responses reportedly exhibited substantial breadth. Vaccine and placebo groups showed comparable non-spike TCR breadth.

Clones were sequenced by immunoSEQ multiplex PCR, and TCRdb holds only the in-frame ones, with some missing. This table has over 450,000 clones, roughly nine tenths appearing once. Treatment specified: some 20 received Ad26.COV2.S at low or high dose, single or two shots; five or six received placebo; per-sample allocation not given. The study sampled participants on day 63 after the first vaccine or placebo injection. A remark on this clone: The antigen is not known.

Germline V CDR1 and CDR2: KGHSH, LQKENI. The CDR3 is made up of 13 amino acids. The V end was cut by 5 bases, the J end by 5 bases, with 12 bases between. This sample comprised peripheral blood, obtained in a trial of Ad26.COV2.S vaccine versus placebo. V gene TRBV18 combines with J gene TRBJ1-2; a weak D match, TRBD1 (6 bases). The sequence was obtained from a person aged 18-60 years who received the Ad26.COV2.S COVID-19 vaccine or a placebo. The CDR3, as DNA: TGTGCCAGCTCAGAGGACAGAATTTATGGCTACACCTTC. Amino acid sequence: CASSEDRIYGYTF.